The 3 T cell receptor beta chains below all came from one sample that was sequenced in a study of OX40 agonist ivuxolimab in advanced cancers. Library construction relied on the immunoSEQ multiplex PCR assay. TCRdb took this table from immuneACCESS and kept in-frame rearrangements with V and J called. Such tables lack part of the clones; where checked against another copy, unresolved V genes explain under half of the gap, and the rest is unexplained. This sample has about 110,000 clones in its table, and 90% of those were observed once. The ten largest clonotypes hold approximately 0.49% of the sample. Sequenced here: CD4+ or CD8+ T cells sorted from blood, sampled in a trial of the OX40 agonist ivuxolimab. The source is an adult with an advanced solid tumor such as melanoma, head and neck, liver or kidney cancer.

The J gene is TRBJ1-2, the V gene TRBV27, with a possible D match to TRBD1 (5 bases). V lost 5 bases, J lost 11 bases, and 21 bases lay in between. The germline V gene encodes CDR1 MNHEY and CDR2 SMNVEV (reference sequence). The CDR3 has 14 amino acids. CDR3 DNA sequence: TGTGCCAGCAGTCCGGGGACGGAATCCCTCCGGTACACCTTC. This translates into CASSPGTESLRYTF.

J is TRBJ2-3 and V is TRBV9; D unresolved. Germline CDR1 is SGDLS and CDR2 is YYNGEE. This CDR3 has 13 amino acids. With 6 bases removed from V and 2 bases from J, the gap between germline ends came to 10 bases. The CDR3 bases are TGTGCCAGCAACCGGGCCTCCACAGATACGCAGTATTTT. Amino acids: CASNRASTDTQYF.

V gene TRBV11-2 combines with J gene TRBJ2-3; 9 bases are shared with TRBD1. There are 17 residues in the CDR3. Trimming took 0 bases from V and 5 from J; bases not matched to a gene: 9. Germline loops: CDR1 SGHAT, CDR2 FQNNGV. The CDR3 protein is CASSLDPTGGRRDTQYF. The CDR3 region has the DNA TGTGCCAGCAGCTTAGACCCTACAGGGGGCCGGAGAGATACGCAGTATTTT.